This T cell receptor beta chain was observed in a study of blood T cell repertoires in COVID-19. Study context: Samples of COVID-19 (acute and convalescent) were obtained from the United States, Italy and Spain.

The V gene end was trimmed by 4 bases and the J gene end by 7 bases; junction bases not matched to a gene: 10. Germline V lookup: CDR1 LGHDT, CDR2 YNNKEL (reference sequence). This CDR3 contains 14 residues. Original handling: Estimation of nucleated cell counts relied on the amplification of reference gene primers. Here immunoSEQ multiplex PCR was the method, and the copy in TCRdb shows in-frame clones only, minus some. V, J and clone size derive from that table, while D and trimming were established from the DNA sequence. Of about 150,000 clones in the sample, roughly three quarters were seen once.

This chain connects TRBV3-1 (or the pseudogene TRBV3-2) to TRBJ2-7; 7 bases match TRBD2. The sequence derives from a man in his sixties with acute or convalescent COVID-19. What was sequenced was peripheral blood. CDR3 region: CASSPWGQGGEQYF. The CDR3 bases are TGTGCCAGCAGCCCATGGGGCCAGGGAGGGGAGCAGTACTTC.